One sample yielded the 18 T cell receptor beta chains listed below, sequenced in a study of neurological immune-mediated disorders. TCRdb passed the 5' RACE reads through MiXCR, listing each CDR3 protein once. The table has under 85,000 distinct CDR3 sequences, approximately 10% seen once; the top ten hold about 1.7%. Sequencing was carried out using PBMCs. Receptors originate from a man aged 40-49 years in good health.

This clonotype appeared many times. The gene calls are TRBV20-1 and TRBJ1-2; no clear D gene. The length of the CDR3 is 14 residues. Germline assignment: CDR1 DFQATT and CDR2 SNEGSKA (reference sequence). Trimming took 4 bases from V and 7 from J, leaving 19 bases between them. Written as DNA, the CDR3 is TGCAGTGCTACCCACCCCGGGATCGAGAGTGGCTACACCTTC. It specifies CSATHPGIESGYTF.

This clonotype appeared many times. The chain has TRBV5-1 and TRBJ2-3; 8 positions match TRBD2. J was trimmed by 4 bases and V by 2 bases; bases with no gene match: 12. From germline, CDR1 is SGHRS and CDR2 YFSETQ. CDR3 length equals 17 residues. CDR3 sequence reads: CASSLHPGGGAPDTQYF. Here the CDR3 DNA reads TGCGCCAGCAGCTTACACCCCGGGGGGGGTGCGCCAGATACGCAGTATTTT. Drawing the rest from reference TRBV5-1 and TRBJ2-3, the complete variable domain is KAGVTQTPRYLIKTRGQQVTLSCSPISGHRSVSWYQQTPGQGLQFLFEYFSETQRNKGNFPGRFSGRQFSNSRSEMNVSTLELGDSALYLCASSLHPGGGAPDTQYFGPGTRLTVL.

In this sample, this clonotype turned up many times. This chain joins TRBV5-6 and TRBJ1-1, with D unresolved. This CDR3 has 16 residues. Germline CDR1 and CDR2: SGHDT and YYEEEE. The V end lost 1 base, the J end lost 8 bases, and 21 bases lay between the germline ends. This CDR3 is CASSLSLYPNRPEAFF. The CDR3 DNA sequence: TGTGCCAGCAGCTTGTCCCTATACCCAAACCGGCCGGAAGCTTTCTTT.

This clonotype was counted at least ten times. The chain joins TRBV6-6 to TRBJ2-2; 8 nucleotides line up with TRBD1. The V gene's germline CDR1 is MNHNY and CDR2 SVGAGI (reference sequence). The V segment lost 7 bases and the J segment 0 bases; nucleotides outside the gene matches: 1. The CDR3 extends over 14 amino acids. CDR3 nucleotides: TGTGCCAGCATGGACAGGGCGAACACCGGGGAGCTGTTTTTT. Protein product: CASMDRANTGELFF.

There are many counts of this clonotype. The chain couples TRBV5-5 to TRBJ1-4, with a possible D match to TRBD1 (6 bases). The V gene's germline CDR1 is SGHKS and CDR2 YYEKEE (reference sequence). V dropped 6 bases and J dropped 8 bases, with 17 bases sitting between them. This CDR3 region has 14 residues. The CDR3 region has the DNA TGTGCCAGCAACCGACAGGCGGGTGTGGAAAAACTGTTTTTT. Translation gives CASNRQAGVEKLFF.

The table lists this clonotype with many counts. The chain joins TRBV5-1 to TRBJ2-7; D is ambiguous. The CDR3 extends over 12 amino acids. Trimming left V 4 bases short and J 5 bases short, with 10 bases between. The germline CDR1 and CDR2 sequences are SGHRS and YFSETQ. CDR3 nucleotide sequence: TGCGCCAGCAGCGCTGGCCGAGACGAGCAGTACTTC. This encodes CASSAGRDEQYF. The variable domain in full, completed from reference TRBV5-1 and TRBJ2-7, reads KAGVTQTPRYLIKTRGQQVTLSCSPISGHRSVSWYQQTPGQGLQFLFEYFSETQRNKGNFPGRFSGRQFSNSRSEMNVSTLELGDSALYLCASSAGRDEQYFGPGTRLTVT.

At least ten counts were recorded for this clonotype. The chain has TRBV29-1 and TRBJ1-1, with TRBD1 identical over 8 bases. Germline values: CDR1 SQVTM, CDR2 ANQGSEA. The CDR3 has 13 residues. With 6 bases clipped from V and 3 bases from J, the junction kept 6 bases outside the gene matches. CDR3 coding DNA: TGCAGCGTCGGACCAGGGGGCTACACTGAAGCTTTCTTT. Amino acid sequence: CSVGPGGYTEAFF.

This clonotype was counted many times. This chain connects TRBV10-3 to TRBJ2-5; D may be TRBD1 (5 bases). The germline V gene encodes CDR1 ENHRY and CDR2 SYGVKD. V was cut by 0 bases and J by 2 bases, with 10 bases left in between. This CDR3 contains 15 residues. The CDR3 protein is CAISESRTSQETQYF. CDR3 sequence (DNA): TGTGCCATCAGTGAGTCGAGGACATCTCAAGAGACCCAGTACTTC.

This clonotype showed up many times. The gene calls are TRBV5-1 and TRBJ2-7; D gene unclear. The CDR3 has 14 residues. Germline V gene data show CDR1 as SGHRS and CDR2 as YFSETQ. V was trimmed by 3 bases and J by 5 bases, leaving 15 bases between them. In DNA form, the CDR3 reads TGCGCCAGCAGCTATCTCCGGACCGCCGACGAGCAGTACTTC. Amino acid sequence: CASSYLRTADEQYF.

This clonotype was seen once. The J gene is TRBJ2-3, the V gene TRBV5-1; D is unresolved. This CDR3 region has 14 residues. V was pared by 4 bases and J by 0 bases, with 9 bases between. Germline CDR1 and CDR2: SGHRS and YFSETQ. Here the CDR3 reads CASSPLNSTDTQYF. The CDR3 bases are TGCGCCAGCAGCCCCCTGAATAGCACAGATACGCAGTATTTT.

This clonotype is medium-sized (0.01 to 0.1%). The gene calls are TRBV2 and TRBJ2-7, with unresolved D. This CDR3 has 13 residues. The germline V and J ends were trimmed by 4 bases and 6 bases, with 13 bases remaining between them. Per the germline V gene, CDR1 is SNHLY and CDR2 is FYNNEI. CDR3 region: CASSGIPSGEQYF. For the CDR3, the DNA is TGTGCCAGCAGTGGGATCCCATCGGGCGAGCAGTACTTC.

This clonotype was observed at least ten times. The V and J genes are TRBV6-2 or TRBV6-3 and TRBJ2-6; no firm D call. The CDR3 runs to 13 residues. The germline V and J ends were trimmed by 2 bases and 3 bases, with 2 bases remaining between them. CDR1 and CDR2 from the germline V gene are MNHEY and SVGEGT. The CDR3 protein is CASSYSGANVLTF. DNA of the CDR3: TGTGCCAGCAGTTACAGTGGGGCCAACGTCCTGACTTTC.

This clonotype was detected ten times or more. The rearrangement links TRBV7-9 to TRBJ1-1; D might be TRBD1 (5 bases). V was pared by 4 bases and J by 1 base, with 13 bases between. CDR3 size: 15 residues. In germline, CDR1 is SEHNR, CDR2 FQNEAQ (reference sequence). CDR3 sequence reads: CASSSGTPRNTEAFF. Written as DNA, the CDR3 is TGTGCCAGCAGCTCCGGGACCCCAAGGAACACTGAAGCTTTCTTT.

This clonotype showed up many times. The V and J genes are TRBV15 and TRBJ2-1; the match to TRBD2 covers 11 bases. Germline CDR1 reads LNHNV; CDR2 reads YYDKDF (reference sequence). Unmatched junction bases numbered 11, after V lost 5 bases and J lost 8 bases. The CDR3 spans 16 residues. The CDR3 is CATSGSSGGLEDEQFF. In DNA form, the CDR3 reads TGTGCCACCAGCGGTTCTAGCGGGGGGCTTGAGGATGAGCAGTTCTTC.

Ten or more counts support this clonotype. The CDR3 spells CASSFGITGGLSDTQYF. CDR3 nucleotide sequence: TGTGCCAGCAGTTTCGGAATAACGGGGGGGCTTTCAGATACGCAGTATTTT. The chain employs TRBV12-3 or TRBV12-4 and TRBJ2-3, with 8 bases lining up with TRBD2. V dropped 3 bases and J dropped 4; count of bases not matched to a gene: 12. This CDR3 has 17 residues.

This clonotype was counted at least ten times. V and J are TRBV12-3 or TRBV12-4 and TRBJ2-1; possible D gene TRBD2, 6 bases. The CDR3 has 14 amino acids. V gave up 7 bases and J gave up 8 bases, with 18 bases separating them. The CDR3 nucleotides are TGTGCCAGCACCTCCGGCGGGGCGACGGATGAGCAGTTCTTC. Protein product: CASTSGGATDEQFF.

This clonotype has a count of ten or more. The chain links TRBV7-9 to TRBJ2-1; TRBD2 aligns across 16 bases. The CDR3 is made up of 19 amino acids. The germline gives CDR1 SEHNR, CDR2 FQNEAQ (reference sequence). The V and J ends lost 5 bases and 1 base, in that order; junction bases with no gene match: 8. The CDR3 sequence is CASSVGLAGGPLSYNEQFF. The CDR3 nucleotides are TGTGCCAGCAGCGTGGGACTAGCGGGAGGGCCTTTATCCTACAATGAGCAGTTCTTC.

Ten or more counts support this clonotype. This chain uses TRBV5-6 with TRBJ2-7; D possibly matches TRBD1 or TRBD2 (5 bases each). The CDR3 contains 16 residues. Trimming took 4 bases from V and 4 from J, leaving 21 bases between them. Germline loops: CDR1 SGHDT, CDR2 YYEEEE. CDR3: CASSVTVSGRTYEQYF. The CDR3 region has the DNA TGTGCCAGCAGCGTCACCGTGTCGGGACGTACTTACGAGCAGTACTTC.